This T cell receptor (beta chain) was identified during a study of blood T cell repertoires in COVID-19. The CDR3 has 15 amino acids. The germline V gene has CDR1 SGHRS and CDR2 YFSETQ. Trimming removed 0 bases from V and 4 bases from J; junction bases left unmatched: 2. The repertoire was sequenced with immunoSEQ multiplex PCR; TCRdb's copy has only in-frame clones and lacks some. The data contain 20,000 to 25,000 clones, roughly nine tenths of them singletons. The sample was peripheral blood. The sequence was collected from a human donor in a cohort sampled during active COVID-19. V usage is TRBV5-1 and J usage is TRBJ2-4; TRBD2 aligns across 9 bases. The CDR3 sequence: CASSLVAGDKNIQYF. In nucleotides, the CDR3 is TGCGCCAGCAGCTTGGTAGCGGGAGATAAAAACATTCAGTACTTC.